This entry describes one TCR beta chain. Its matching antigen is unknown. The data belong to a study of blood T cells in healthy people across ages. The germline V gene encodes CDR1 MNHNS and CDR2 SASEGT. Trimming took off 6 bases at V and 5 bases at J, with 11 bases between the two ends. The CDR3 consists of 13 residues. Study results and limitations: No conclusive comparison of naive versus antigen-experienced cells was possible with unsorted PBMCs. Researchers report that TCR beta diversity correlated strongly with naive T cell percentage.

PCR was performed a second time for roughly 6 to 12 cycles using a sample-barcoded 5' primer and a J-beta primer mix. From each sample, at least 2.5 million paired-end reads containing CDR3 were obtained. TCRdb re-called the 5' RACE reads through MiXCR, storing one row per CDR3 protein. There are hundreds of thousands of distinct CDR3 sequences in the sample; roughly 64% occur only once, and around 20% lies in the top ten. With each sample, at least 5.5 micrograms of total RNA were extracted. Sequenced material: blood. The sequence came from a man younger than 40 in good health. The chain uses TRBV6-1 and TRBJ1-5; the D is unclear. The DNA for the CDR3 is TGTGCCAGCAGCGCCCTACTAGATCAGCCCCAGCATTTT. Translating gives CASSALLDQPQHF.